Described below is a single T cell receptor beta chain sequence and its context. Its antigen is not identified. The sample is drawn from a study of T-cell reconstitution after alpha-beta-depleted transplantation in children. General study points: There were reportedly several hundred expanded graft clones from which alpha-beta T cells came about two months after transplant. Elevated TCRbeta diversity at day 60 was traced, in some patients, to surviving recipient T cells and thymic progenitors. Among T cells one year after transplant, newly produced cells accounted for most counts and diversity.

It was with unique molecular identifiers that the TCRbeta library was prepared. TCRdb analysed the PCR reads with MiXCR anew, one entry per CDR3 protein. The sample has about 980,000 distinct CDR3 sequences, about 29% seen once. This clonotype originated in a boy under three years old who had a stem cell transplant for SCID, so the T cells may come from the graft donor. The specimen was PBMCs, mostly from graft donor cells, collected 360 days after TCRalphabeta/CD19-depleted stem cell transplant.

The chain's CDR3 is CSASLDRGSPYEQYF. DNA for the CDR3: TGCAGTGCTAGTCTGGACAGGGGTTCTCCTTACGAGCAGTACTTC. The chain uses TRBV20-1 and TRBJ2-7; 9 nucleotides match TRBD1. With 3 bases clipped from V and 4 bases from J, the junction kept 10 bases outside the gene matches. Looked up from germline, CDR1 is DFQATT and CDR2 is SNEGSKA (reference sequence). This CDR3 contains 15 residues.